The 8 T cell receptor beta chains presented below share a single source sample, sequenced in a study of blood T cell repertoires in COVID-19 (dated by TCRdb to the early 2020s). Libraries were prepared through the immunoSEQ multiplex PCR assay. TCRdb mirrors the immuneACCESS table, restricted to in-frame sequences. Some clones are absent from its copies; in checked studies, under half trace to an unresolved V gene, and the reason for the others is unknown. This sample comprises roughly 250,000 clones, 80% to 90% of them detected only once. Less than 0.9% of the sample is held by the ten biggest clonotypes. Sequencing used PBMCs or T cells enriched from blood (not recorded which). The receptors shown here come from a man aged 45-60 years who had been exposed to COVID-19.

V and J are TRBV6-5 and TRBJ1-1; D is unresolved. V was pared by 5 bases and J by 6 bases, with 10 bases between. CDR1 is MNHEY and CDR2 is SVGAGI in the germline V gene. The CDR3 has 12 amino acids. The CDR3 region is CASSHRGAEAFF. The CDR3 nucleotides are TGTGCCAGCAGTCACCGGGGTGCTGAAGCTTTCTTT.

The chain joins TRBV5-4 to TRBJ1-2; weak D call: TRBD1 (6 bases). Germline CDR1 and CDR2: SGHNT and YYREEE (reference sequence). There are 16 residues in the CDR3. V lost 4 bases and J lost 1, with 17 bases in between. CDR3 coding DNA: TGTGCCAGCAGCCCGGGGGGGGGCACCGTTAACTATGGCTACACCTTC. Protein: CASSPGGGTVNYGYTF.

A single count supports this clone. V usage is TRBV19 and J usage is TRBJ2-7, with 7 bases that match TRBD2. V dropped 2 bases and J dropped 12; count of bases not matched to a gene: 10. The germline gives CDR1 LNHDA, CDR2 SQIVND (reference sequence). This CDR3 spans 13 amino acids. The CDR3 DNA follows: TGTGCCAGTAGTATAAATCCGGCTAGCGGAACGTACTTC. Its translation is CASSINPASGTYF.

V gene TRBV28 combines with J gene TRBJ1-2; D is possibly TRBD1 (6 bases). V lost 4 bases and J 8 bases, leaving 26 bases between the germline ends. The germline CDR1 and CDR2 sequences are MDHEN and SYDVKM. The CDR3 runs to 17 residues. In DNA, the CDR3 is TGTGCCAGCAGTTCTCCCCGCGGATACAAGGGGGTCCGAGGCTACACCTTC. Protein product: CASSSPRGYKGVRGYTF.

This rearrangement joins TRBV7-9 to TRBJ2-2, with 8 positions matching TRBD1. The CDR3 covers 15 residues. The germline V gene has CDR1 SEHNR and CDR2 FQNEAQ (reference sequence). With V trimmed by 3 bases and J by 5 bases, 5 bases remained unmatched. Here the CDR3 DNA reads TGTGCCAGCAGCTTTACAACAGGGGGGACCGGGGAGCTGTTTTTT. Amino acid sequence: CASSFTTGGTGELFF.

The rearrangement links TRBV18 to TRBJ2-5; 7 nucleotides align to TRBD1. The CDR3 is made up of 13 amino acids. The germline gives CDR1 KGHSH, CDR2 LQKENI. V was clipped by 8 bases and J by 4 bases; unmatched bases: 7. DNA of the CDR3: TGTGCCAGCCGACAGGGTCAAGGAGAGACCCAGTACTTC. Amino acid sequence: CASRQGQGETQYF.

This clone was seen a few times. The V gene is TRBV3-1 (or the pseudogene TRBV3-2), the J gene TRBJ2-7, with 7 bases fitting TRBD2. CDR1 and CDR2 from the germline V gene are LGHDT and YNNKEL (reference sequence). V trimming: 1 base; J trimming: 3 bases; junction bases outside the gene matches: 9. This CDR3 region has 16 residues. CDR3 loop: CASSQGVSGLGYEQYF. DNA for the CDR3: TGTGCCAGCAGCCAAGGTGTTAGCGGGTTGGGCTACGAGCAGTACTTC.

V and J are TRBV11-2 and TRBJ2-1; tentative D call: TRBD1 (6 bases). The germline V gene encodes CDR1 SGHAT and CDR2 FQNNGV. V lost 5 bases to trimming and J lost 7 bases, with 15 bases between them. This CDR3 is 14 amino acids long. As DNA, the CDR3 is TGTGCCAGCAGCCTACCGGGACACCTAAATGAGCAGTTCTTC. Encoded protein: CASSLPGHLNEQFF.